These 19 T cell receptor beta chains originate from one sample sequenced in a study of blood T cell repertoires in COVID-19. Measured with immunoSEQ multiplex PCR; TCRdb has only the in-frame clones, and not every one. The sample has some 110,000 clones, around nine tenths seen once. The sequencing input was peripheral blood. The source of these receptors is a man between 40 and 49 years old with acute or convalescent COVID-19.

The chain combines TRBV5-6 with TRBJ2-7; 9 positions agree with TRBD1. Germline CDR1 and CDR2: SGHDT and YYEEEE. The CDR3 covers 13 residues. J gave up 5 bases and V 3 bases, and 3 bases lay outside the gene matches. CDR3 in DNA: TGTGCCAGCAGCTGGGACAGGGTGGACGAGCAGTACTTC. Protein: CASSWDRVDEQYF.

The chain joins TRBV7-3 to TRBJ2-2; a weak D match, TRBD1 (6 bases). The CDR3 extends over 15 amino acids. The germline V gene has CDR1 SGHTA and CDR2 FQGTGA. V was cut by 5 bases and J by 3 bases, with 13 bases left in between. This chain's CDR3 is CASSTGLTYTGELFF. The DNA for the CDR3 is TGTGCCAGCAGCACAGGGCTCACCTACACCGGGGAGCTGTTTTTT.

The V gene is TRBV12-5, the J gene TRBJ1-1, with a possible D match to TRBD1 (5 bases). This CDR3 has 17 residues. Per germline, CDR1 LGHNT and CDR2 FRNRAP. Trimming shortened V by 1 base and J by 4 bases, and 19 bases separated the two germline ends. CDR3 residues: CASGLDNLQVVGTEAFF. The CDR3 nucleotides are TGTGCTAGTGGTTTGGACAATTTACAGGTTGTGGGCACTGAAGCTTTCTTT.

The gene calls are TRBV6-1 and TRBJ1-1; D remains ambiguous. From germline, CDR1 is MNHNS and CDR2 SASEGT. The CDR3 is 14 residues long. Trimming took off 3 bases at V and 0 bases at J, with 8 bases between the two ends. The chain's CDR3 is CASSDGLMNTEAFF. CDR3 in DNA: TGTGCCAGCAGTGACGGTCTAATGAACACTGAAGCTTTCTTT.

The chain uses TRBV14 and TRBJ2-1; 13 nucleotides line up with TRBD2. V shed 5 bases and J 6 bases; nucleotides not matched to a gene: 4. CDR1 SGHDN and CDR2 FVKESK come from the germline V gene. The CDR3 has 15 residues. The CDR3 coding sequence is TGTGCCAGCAGCTACCGGACTAGCGGGGGCAATGAGCAGTTCTTC. Translation gives CASSYRTSGGNEQFF.

This clone was detected once. The rearrangement uses TRBV10-1 and TRBJ2-1, with a weak D call TRBD2 (5 bases). CDR3 size: 15 residues. Per the germline V gene, CDR1 is WNHNN and CDR2 is SYGVQD (reference sequence). Trimming removed 5 bases from V and 0 bases from J, with 11 bases in between. The CDR3 sequence is CASSRTRSSYNEQFF. CDR3 nucleotides: TGCGCCAGCAGTCGCACTAGAAGCTCCTACAATGAGCAGTTCTTC.

The chain has TRBV15 and TRBJ1-5, with D possibly being TRBD1 (5 bases). Germline V gene data show CDR1 as LNHNV and CDR2 as YYDKDF (reference sequence). This CDR3 is built from 15 residues. The V and J ends lost 1 base and 1 base respectively, with 8 bases between them. The CDR3 sequence: CATSRGQGSNQPQHF. The CDR3 coding sequence is TGTGCCACCAGCAGAGGGCAGGGAAGCAATCAGCCCCAGCATTTT.

This chain connects TRBV27 to TRBJ1-5; TRBD1 agrees at 8 bases. V was pared by 5 bases and J by 10 bases, with 7 bases of the junction left unmatched. Germline CDR1 is MNHEY and CDR2 is SMNVEV (reference sequence). The CDR3 is 13 amino acids. This CDR3 reads CASSHRGGNPQHF. The CDR3 DNA reads as TGTGCCAGCAGTCACAGGGGGGGTAACCCCCAGCATTTT.

The rearrangement links TRBV4-1 to TRBJ1-2, with D maybe TRBD1 (6 bases). The CDR3 is 14 residues long. Germline V gene lookup returns CDR1 MGHRA and CDR2 YSYEKL. Trimming took off 10 bases at V and 0 bases at J, with 15 bases between the two ends. The CDR3 DNA reads TGCGCCACCGCGAAGGGGGAAGCTAACTATGGCTACACCTTC. It yields the protein CATAKGEANYGYTF.

The gene calls are TRBV7-3 and TRBJ1-1; D not certain. The CDR3 is made up of 15 amino acids. Per the germline V gene, CDR1 is SGHTA and CDR2 is FQGTGA. The germline V and J ends were trimmed by 1 base and 2 bases, with 11 bases remaining between them. CDR3 sequence: CASSLRLGENTEAFF. The CDR3, as DNA: TGTGCCAGCAGCTTAAGGTTAGGAGAAAACACTGAAGCTTTCTTT.

A few counts support this clone. The chain carries TRBV18 and TRBJ2-5, with TRBD2 as a possible D gene (5 bases). The germline V gene encodes CDR1 KGHSH and CDR2 LQKENI. Trimming pared 3 bases from V and 2 bases from J, leaving 7 bases between. This CDR3 has 13 residues. The CDR3 is CASSPSGQETQYF. DNA of the CDR3: TGTGCCAGCTCACCCAGCGGACAAGAGACCCAGTACTTC.

The chain recombines TRBV5-1 with TRBJ2-7, with TRBD2 matching 8 bases. Germline CDR1 reads SGHRS; CDR2 reads YFSETQ. CDR3 length equals 13 residues. J was trimmed by 3 bases and V by 8 bases; bases with no gene match: 7. CDR3 nucleotides: TGCGCCAGTAGGAGCGGGAGAGGCTACGAGCAGTACTTC. It encodes CASRSGRGYEQYF.

The J gene is TRBJ2-1, the V gene TRBV19; D remains unclear. V was trimmed by 4 bases and J by 6 bases, leaving 7 bases between them. Germline-derived CDR1 and CDR2 are LNHDA and SQIVND (reference sequence). This CDR3 contains 12 residues. CDR3 coding DNA: TGTGCCAGTAGTACCGGTAGCAATGAGCAGTTCTTC. Its translation is CASSTGSNEQFF.

The chain links TRBV29-1 to TRBJ2-3, with a possible D match to TRBD1 (5 bases). V was clipped by 3 bases and J by 1 base, with 8 bases between them. In germline, CDR1 is SQVTM, CDR2 ANQGSEA. This CDR3 spans 13 amino acids. CDR3: CSVEQGGTDTQYF. The CDR3 DNA sequence: TGCAGCGTTGAGCAGGGCGGCACAGATACGCAGTATTTT.

The V gene is TRBV5-1, the J gene TRBJ1-6; unclear D gene. V was clipped by 0 bases and J by 10 bases, with 14 bases between them. The CDR3 totals 15 residues. The germline gives CDR1 SGHRS, CDR2 YFSETQ. The CDR3 coding sequence is TGCGCCAGCAGCTTGGACGCAGGACTAGGGTCACCCCTCCACTTT. Translated, it gives CASSLDAGLGSPLHF.

In this sample, this clone turned up once. The chain joins TRBV24-1 to TRBJ1-2; TRBD1 matches 7 bases. The CDR3 is 14 amino acids. Losses at the gene ends were 2 bases for V and 3 bases for J; bases not matched to a gene: 2. In germline, CDR1 is KGHDR, CDR2 SFDVKD. CDR3 DNA sequence: TGTGCCACCAGTGATTACGGGACAGACTATGGCTACACCTTC. Its translation: CATSDYGTDYGYTF.

The chain combines TRBV7-2 with TRBJ1-2; a weak D match, TRBD1 (6 bases). CDR1 SGHTA and CDR2 FQGNSA come from the germline V gene. The CDR3 is made up of 15 amino acids. Trimming stripped 6 bases from V and 4 bases from J, with 18 bases between. CDR3 sequence: CASSHSGDPLYGYTF. In DNA, the CDR3 is TGTGCCAGCAGTCACTCAGGGGACCCTCTCTATGGCTACACCTTC.

The V call is TRBV3-1 (or the pseudogene TRBV3-2), the J call TRBJ1-4; TRBD1 might be the D (6 bases). The length of the CDR3 is 14 residues. Trimming took off 3 bases at V and 3 bases at J, with 8 bases between the two ends. Per germline, CDR1 LGHDT and CDR2 YNNKEL (reference sequence). The CDR3: CASSQQGPNEKLFF. The CDR3 nucleotides read TGTGCCAGCAGCCAGCAGGGGCCTAATGAAAAACTGTTTTTT.

The chain combines TRBV6-5 with TRBJ1-3, with D uncertain. Between the trimmed V and J ends, which lost 5 bases and 0 bases, there was a span of 11 bases. This CDR3 has 15 amino acids. CDR1 and CDR2 from the germline V gene are MNHEY and SVGAGI. Written as DNA, the CDR3 is TGTGCCAGCAGTCCCCGAGGGAGCTCTGGAAACACCATATATTTT. It specifies CASSPRGSSGNTIYF.